These 3 T cell receptor beta chains originate from one sample sequenced in a study of tumor-infiltrating lymphocytes in localized non-small cell lung cancer. Profiled with immunoSEQ multiplex PCR; TCRdb holds only in-frame clones, not every one. The sample contains about 15,000 clones, 65% to 75% of which appear only once. The sample comprised lung tumor tissue. The receptor set was obtained from a human donor with non-small cell lung cancer.

This clone turned up a few times. This chain connects TRBV19 to TRBJ1-2; the D gene is possibly TRBD1 (5 bases). CDR1 LNHDA and CDR2 SQIVND come from the germline V gene (reference sequence). This CDR3 region has 14 residues. The V end was cut by 2 bases, the J end by 2 bases, with 9 bases between. The CDR3, as DNA: TGTGCCAGTAGTATAACCCGGGACAACTATGGCTACACCTTC. It yields the protein CASSITRDNYGYTF.

The J gene is TRBJ1-5, the V gene TRBV10-3; D remains ambiguous. The V gene's germline CDR1 is ENHRY and CDR2 SYGVKD. The CDR3 runs to 14 residues. Trimming stripped 4 bases from V and 0 bases from J, with 7 bases between. CDR3: CAISGDGSNQPQHF. The DNA for the CDR3 is TGTGCCATCAGTGGCGACGGTAGCAATCAGCCCCAGCATTTT.

This chain connects TRBV10-3 to TRBJ1-5, with 7 bases matching TRBD1. Losses at the gene ends were 2 bases for V and 2 bases for J; bases not matched to a gene: 12. The CDR3 length is 18 residues. Germline assignment: CDR1 ENHRY and CDR2 SYGVKD. CDR3 amino acids: CAISERGLNIVGNQPQHF. DNA of the CDR3: TGTGCCATCAGTGAGAGGGGGCTGAATATAGTGGGCAATCAGCCCCAGCATTTT.